This TCR beta chain was retrieved from a study of blood T cells in healthy people across ages. Study as a whole: Capturing about one barcoded beta molecule per two T cells was achieved by template switching.

The authors ran a second PCR of 7 to 11 cycles using a sample-barcoded 5' primer and a J-beta primer mix. One entry per CDR3 protein results from TCRdb running MiXCR on the 5' RACE reads. The table has under 1 million distinct CDR3 sequences, under 45% seen once. Study observations and caveats: Across the age range, TCR beta diversity per million T cells fell in a roughly linear way.

Germline V gene lookup returns CDR1 SEHNR and CDR2 FQNEAQ (reference sequence). Trimming cost V 5 bases and J 6 bases; bases outside gene matches: 11. The CDR3 contains 15 residues. This clonotype was seen a few times. Its specificity is not known. The sequence derives from a man between 60 and 75 years old in good health. This chain connects TRBV7-9 to TRBJ1-1; 8 nucleotides line up with TRBD1. The sample comprised blood. In DNA form, the CDR3 reads TGTGCCAGCAGCCGGCCCGACAGGGGTTTGTCTGAAGCTTTCTTT. Protein sequence: CASSRPDRGLSEAFF.